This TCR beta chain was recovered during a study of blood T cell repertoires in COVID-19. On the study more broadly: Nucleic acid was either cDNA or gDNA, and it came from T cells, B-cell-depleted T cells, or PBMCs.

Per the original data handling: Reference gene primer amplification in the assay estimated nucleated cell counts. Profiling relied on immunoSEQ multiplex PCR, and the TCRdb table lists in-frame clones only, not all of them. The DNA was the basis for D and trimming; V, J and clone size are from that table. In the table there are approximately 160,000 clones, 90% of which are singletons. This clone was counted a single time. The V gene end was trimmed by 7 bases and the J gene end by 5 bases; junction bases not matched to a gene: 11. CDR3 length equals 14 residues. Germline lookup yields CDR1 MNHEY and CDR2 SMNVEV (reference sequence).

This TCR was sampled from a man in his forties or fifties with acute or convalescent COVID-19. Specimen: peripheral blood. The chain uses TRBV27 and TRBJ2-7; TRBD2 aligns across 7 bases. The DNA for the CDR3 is TGTGCCAGCACCTCCCTGGGGAGGGGCCACGAGCAGTACTTC. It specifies CASTSLGRGHEQYF.